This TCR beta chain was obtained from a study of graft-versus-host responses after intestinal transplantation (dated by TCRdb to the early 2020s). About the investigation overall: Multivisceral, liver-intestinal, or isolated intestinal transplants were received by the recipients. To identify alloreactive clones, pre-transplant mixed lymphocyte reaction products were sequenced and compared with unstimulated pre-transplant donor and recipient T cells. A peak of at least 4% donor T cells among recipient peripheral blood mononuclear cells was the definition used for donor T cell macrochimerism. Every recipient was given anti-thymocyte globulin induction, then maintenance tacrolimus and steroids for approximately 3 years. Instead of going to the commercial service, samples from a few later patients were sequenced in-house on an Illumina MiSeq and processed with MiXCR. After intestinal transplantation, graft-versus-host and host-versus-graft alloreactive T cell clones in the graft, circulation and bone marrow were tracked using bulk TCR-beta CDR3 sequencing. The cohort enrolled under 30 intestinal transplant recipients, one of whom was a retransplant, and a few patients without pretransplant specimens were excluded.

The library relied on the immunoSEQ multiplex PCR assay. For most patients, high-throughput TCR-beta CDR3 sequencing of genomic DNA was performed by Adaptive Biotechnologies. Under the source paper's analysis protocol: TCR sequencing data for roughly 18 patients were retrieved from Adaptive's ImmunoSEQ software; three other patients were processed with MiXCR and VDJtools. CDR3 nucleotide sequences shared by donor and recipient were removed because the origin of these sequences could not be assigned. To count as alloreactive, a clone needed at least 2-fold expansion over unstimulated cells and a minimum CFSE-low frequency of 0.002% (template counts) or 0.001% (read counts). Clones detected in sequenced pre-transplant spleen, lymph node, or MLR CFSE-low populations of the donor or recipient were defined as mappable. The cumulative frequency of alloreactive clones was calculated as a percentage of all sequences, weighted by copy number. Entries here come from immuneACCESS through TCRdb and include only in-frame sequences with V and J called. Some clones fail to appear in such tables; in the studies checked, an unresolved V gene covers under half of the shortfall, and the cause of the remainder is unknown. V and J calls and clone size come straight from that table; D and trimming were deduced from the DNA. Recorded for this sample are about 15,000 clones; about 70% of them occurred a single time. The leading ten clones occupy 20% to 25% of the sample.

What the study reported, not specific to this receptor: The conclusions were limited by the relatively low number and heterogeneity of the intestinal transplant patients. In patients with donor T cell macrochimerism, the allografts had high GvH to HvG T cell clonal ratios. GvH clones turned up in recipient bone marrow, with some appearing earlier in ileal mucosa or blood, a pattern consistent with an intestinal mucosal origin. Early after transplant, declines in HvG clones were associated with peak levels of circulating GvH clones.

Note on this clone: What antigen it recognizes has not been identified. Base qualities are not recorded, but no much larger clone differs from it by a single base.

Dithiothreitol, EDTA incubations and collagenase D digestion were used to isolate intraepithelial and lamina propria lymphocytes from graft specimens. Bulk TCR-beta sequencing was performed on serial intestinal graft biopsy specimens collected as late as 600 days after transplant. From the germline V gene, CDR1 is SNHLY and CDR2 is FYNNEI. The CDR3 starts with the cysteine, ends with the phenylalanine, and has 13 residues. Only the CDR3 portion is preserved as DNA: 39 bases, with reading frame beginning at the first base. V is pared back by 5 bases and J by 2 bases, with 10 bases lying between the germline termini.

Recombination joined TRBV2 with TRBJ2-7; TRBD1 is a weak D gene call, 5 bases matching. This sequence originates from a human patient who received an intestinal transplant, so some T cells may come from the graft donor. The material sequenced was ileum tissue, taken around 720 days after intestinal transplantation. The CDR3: CASSNTGTYEQYF. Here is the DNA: TGTGCCAGCAGTAATACAGGAACCTACGAGCAGTACTTC. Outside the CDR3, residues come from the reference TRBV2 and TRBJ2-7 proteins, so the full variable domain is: EPEVTQTPSHQVTQMGQEVILRCVPISNHLYFYWYRQILGQKVEFLVSFYNNEISEKSEIFDDQFSVERPDGSNFTLKIRSTKLEDSAMYFCASSNTGTYEQYFGPGTRLTVT.